One and the same sample provided the 17 T cell receptor beta chains below, sequenced in a study of cytomegalovirus exposure and HLA in healthy donors. The primer mix had 60 Vbeta and 13 Jbeta primers. Data came from immunoSEQ multiplex PCR; TCRdb stores just in-frame clones and leaves some out. The sample lists about 200,000 clones, 70% to 90% occurring once. Sequencing input: PBMCs. The source of these receptors is a man aged 25 to 40 in good health and CMV-seronegative.

As for this clone: The junction departs from germline at one end; a sequencing error may be responsible. The gene calls are TRBV7-7 and TRBJ2-3, with D hard to call. The CDR3 contains 13 residues. Germline V gene lookup returns CDR1 SSHAT and CDR2 FNYEAQ (reference sequence). The CDR3 spells CASSLHLTDTQYF. The DNA for the CDR3 is TGTGCTAGCAGCCTTCATCTAACAGATACGCAGTATTTT.

The rearrangement joins TRBV18 to TRBJ2-6; perhaps TRBD1 as D (6 bases). This CDR3 is built from 15 residues. V shed 2 bases and J shed 12 bases, with 17 bases lying between them. CDR1 and CDR2 (germline): KGHSH, LQKENI. CDR3 in amino acids: CASSPSRQESSVLTF. CDR3 sequence (DNA): TGTGCCAGCTCACCATCCCGACAGGAATCCAGCGTCCTGACTTTC.

J is TRBJ2-1 and V is TRBV2; D is perhaps TRBD2 (5 bases). The CDR3 has 13 residues. Germline V gives CDR1 SNHLY, CDR2 FYNNEI. The V and J ends lost 6 bases and 9 bases respectively, with 15 bases between them. CDR3 DNA sequence: TGTGCCAGCAGCGAGGCTAGCTGGGGTGAGCAGTTCTTC. This gives the protein CASSEASWGEQFF.

The V gene is TRBV10-2, the J gene TRBJ1-2; no firm D call. The CDR3 totals 11 residues. Germline values: CDR1 WSHSY, CDR2 SAAADI. V lost 4 bases to trimming and J lost 5 bases, with 5 bases between them. The CDR3 sequence is CASSVEYGYTF. For the CDR3, the DNA is TGCGCCAGCAGTGTTGAGTATGGCTACACCTTC.

The chain has TRBV27 and TRBJ1-1, with D possibly TRBD1 on 5 matching bases. This CDR3 has 13 amino acids. V was pared by 10 bases and J by 0 bases, with 12 bases between. Per germline, CDR1 MNHEY and CDR2 SMNVEV (reference sequence). CDR3 residues: CATRGRMNTEAFF. Written as DNA, the CDR3 is TGTGCCACCCGGGGGAGGATGAACACTGAAGCTTTCTTT.

The chain is built from TRBV5-1 and TRBJ2-7; 12 nucleotides align to TRBD1. J was trimmed by 6 bases and V by 2 bases; bases with no gene match: 6. The CDR3 totals 15 residues. Germline loops: CDR1 SGHRS, CDR2 YFSETQ. The CDR3 protein is CASSFTGTGGREQYF. The CDR3 DNA follows: TGCGCCAGCAGCTTCACCGGGACAGGGGGCCGCGAGCAGTACTTC.

The J gene is TRBJ1-3, the V gene TRBV4-3, with a tentative D call TRBD1 (5 bases). Between the trimmed V and J ends, which lost 2 bases and 8 bases, there was a span of 19 bases. In germline, CDR1 is LGHNA, CDR2 YSLEER. CDR3 length equals 16 residues. The CDR3 loop is CASSQSRAGRFDTIYF. CDR3 sequence (DNA): TGCGCCAGCAGCCAAAGCCGGGCAGGGCGCTTCGACACCATATATTTT.

The chain recombines TRBV6-5 with TRBJ1-1; 8 nucleotides align to TRBD1. The CDR3 runs 15 residues. The germline V gene encodes CDR1 MNHEY and CDR2 SVGAGI. J gave up 4 bases and V 4 bases, and 8 bases lay outside the gene matches. The CDR3 protein is CASSWAWQGATEAFF. The DNA for the CDR3 is TGTGCCAGCAGTTGGGCGTGGCAGGGGGCCACTGAAGCTTTCTTT.

The rearrangement joins TRBV25-1 to TRBJ2-1; 15 nucleotides line up with TRBD2. In germline, CDR1 is MGHDK, CDR2 SYGVNS. The CDR3 is 17 residues long. J gave up 8 bases and V 4 bases, and 9 bases lay outside the gene matches. The CDR3 reads CASSGTSGGVRSHEQFF. The CDR3 bases are TGTGCCAGCAGTGGGACTAGCGGGGGGGTAAGGTCCCATGAGCAGTTCTTC. Drawing the rest from reference TRBV25-1 and TRBJ2-1, the complete variable domain is EADIYQTPRYLVIGTGKKITLECSQTMGHDKMYWYQQDPGMELHLIHYSYGVNSTEKGDLSSESTVSRIRTEHFPLTLESARPSHTSQYLCASSGTSGGVRSHEQFFGPGTRLTVL.

V and J are TRBV6-1 and TRBJ2-1; 7 bases align to TRBD2. Trimming cost V 3 bases and J 8 bases; bases outside gene matches: 13. CDR3 size: 16 residues. Germline values: CDR1 MNHNS, CDR2 SASEGT. CDR3 in DNA: TGTGCCAGCAGTGAGGAGCGGGGTTTCTCCGGCGATGAGCAGTTCTTC. Translation: CASSEERGFSGDEQFF.

This chain uses TRBV5-1 with TRBJ2-5, with 7 nucleotides matching TRBD1. The ends lost 3 bases at V and 0 bases at J; junction bases unmatched: 5. CDR3 length: 15 amino acids. Germline assignment: CDR1 SGHRS and CDR2 YFSETQ. The CDR3 bases are TGCGCCAGCAGCTGGGCCGACAGGGACCAAGAGACCCAGTACTTC. This codes for CASSWADRDQETQYF.

In its sample, this clone was seen once. This chain links TRBV15 with TRBJ2-7, with 7 bases identical to TRBD2. The CDR3 spans 15 residues. Germline CDR1 is LNHNV and CDR2 is YYDKDF (reference sequence). With V trimmed by 0 bases and J by 5 bases, 7 bases remained unmatched. For the CDR3, the DNA is TGTGCCACCAGCAGAGAAGAAGAGCGGGATAACGAGCAGTACTTC. Translated: CATSREEERDNEQYF.

This rearrangement joins TRBV6-5 to TRBJ1-3; D remains ambiguous. V was clipped by 6 bases and J by 3 bases, with 9 bases between them. The germline V gene has CDR1 MNHEY and CDR2 SVGAGI. This CDR3 has 13 residues. DNA for the CDR3: TGTGCCAGCAGGTACAGCTATGGAAACACCATATATTTT. Encoded protein: CASRYSYGNTIYF.

This clone was seen a handful of times. The identical CDR3 is also encoded by other nucleotide sequences in the sample. The CDR3 is CASSQQGSSGNTIYF. The CDR3 coding sequence is TGTGCCAGCAGCCAACAGGGAAGCTCTGGAAACACCATATATTTT. The chain uses TRBV6-6 and TRBJ1-3; tentatively, D is TRBD1 (6 bases). The CDR3 is 15 amino acids. Germline V gene sequence: CDR1 MNHNY, CDR2 SVGAGI (reference sequence). V was clipped by 6 bases and J by 0 bases, with 12 bases between them.

The genes are TRBV5-6 and TRBJ2-2; 12 nucleotides agree with TRBD1. V shed 0 bases, J shed 6 bases, and the junction held 12 bases outside the gene matches. Germline V CDR1 and CDR2: SGHDT, YYEEEE. The CDR3 spans 19 residues. CDR3 protein: CASSLALGTGGIWAGELFF. CDR3 nucleotides: TGTGCCAGCAGCTTGGCCTTAGGGACAGGGGGCATATGGGCCGGGGAGCTGTTTTTT.

The chain couples TRBV2 to TRBJ2-7; 10 bases fit TRBD2. The CDR3 extends over 18 amino acids. After removal of 4 bases from V and 5 bases from J, the junction contained 17 bases not matched to a gene. CDR1 and CDR2 from the germline V gene are SNHLY and FYNNEI. CDR3 residues: CASSVTVSSGGPPHEQYF. CDR3 sequence (DNA): TGTGCCAGCAGTGTAACGGTATCTAGCGGGGGTCCCCCCCACGAGCAGTACTTC.

J is TRBJ2-7 and V is TRBV4-1; 7 nucleotides agree with TRBD1. The CDR3 is made up of 15 amino acids. V lost 0 bases and J lost 3; bases outside the gene matches: 5. Germline CDR1 MGHRA, CDR2 YSYEKL. CDR3 residues: CASSQDGTALYEQYF. CDR3 in DNA: TGCGCCAGCAGCCAAGATGGGACAGCTCTCTACGAGCAGTACTTC.